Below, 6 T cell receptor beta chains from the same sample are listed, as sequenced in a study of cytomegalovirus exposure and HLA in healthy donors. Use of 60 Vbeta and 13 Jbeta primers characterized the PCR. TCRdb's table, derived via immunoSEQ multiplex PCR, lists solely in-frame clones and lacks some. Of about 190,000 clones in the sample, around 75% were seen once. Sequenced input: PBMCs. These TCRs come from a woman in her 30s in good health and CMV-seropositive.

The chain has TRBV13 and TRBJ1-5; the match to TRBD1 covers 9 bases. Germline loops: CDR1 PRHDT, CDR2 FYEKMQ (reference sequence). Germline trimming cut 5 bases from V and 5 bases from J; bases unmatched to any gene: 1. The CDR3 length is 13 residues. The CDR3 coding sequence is TGTGCCAGCAGCCGACAGGGGGATCAGCCCCAGCATTTT. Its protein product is CASSRQGDQPQHF. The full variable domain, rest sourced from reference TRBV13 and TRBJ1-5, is AAGVIQSPRHLIKEKRETATLKCYPIPRHDTVYWYQQGPGQDPQFLISFYEKMQSDKGSIPDRFSAQQFSDYHSELNMSSLELGDSALYFCASSRQGDQPQHFGDGTRLSIL.

DNA for the CDR3: TGTGCCAGCAGTGAAGGCCCGCGGGGGACCCAGTACTTC. Protein sequence: CASSEGPRGTQYF. The chain combines TRBV2 with TRBJ2-5; a weak D match, TRBD2 (6 bases). CDR1 and CDR2 from the germline V gene are SNHLY and FYNNEI. The CDR3 runs 13 residues. V was shortened by 1 base and J by 7 bases, with 10 bases between the two germline ends.

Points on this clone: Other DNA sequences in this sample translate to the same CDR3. The CDR3 protein is CASSSRRDNQPQHF. The CDR3 DNA follows: TGTGCCAGTAGTTCTCGCAGGGACAATCAGCCCCAGCATTTT. The rearrangement joins TRBV19 to TRBJ1-5; the D gene is possibly TRBD1 (5 bases). With 5 bases removed from V and 3 bases from J, the gap between germline ends came to 11 bases. CDR1 is LNHDA and CDR2 is SQIVND in the germline V gene (reference sequence). CDR3 size: 14 residues.

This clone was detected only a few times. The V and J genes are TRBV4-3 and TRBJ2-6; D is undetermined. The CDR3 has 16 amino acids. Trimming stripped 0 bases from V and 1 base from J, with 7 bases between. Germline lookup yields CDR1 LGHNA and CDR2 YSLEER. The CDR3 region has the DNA TGCGCCAGCAGCCAAGATGTCAGTTCTGGGGCCAACGTCCTGACTTTC. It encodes CASSQDVSSGANVLTF.

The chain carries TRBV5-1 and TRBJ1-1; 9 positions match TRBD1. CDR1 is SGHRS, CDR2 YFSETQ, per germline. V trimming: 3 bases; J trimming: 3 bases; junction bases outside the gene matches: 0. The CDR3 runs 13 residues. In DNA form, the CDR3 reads TGCGCCAGCAGCTGGGACAGGGACACTGAAGCTTTCTTT. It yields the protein CASSWDRDTEAFF.

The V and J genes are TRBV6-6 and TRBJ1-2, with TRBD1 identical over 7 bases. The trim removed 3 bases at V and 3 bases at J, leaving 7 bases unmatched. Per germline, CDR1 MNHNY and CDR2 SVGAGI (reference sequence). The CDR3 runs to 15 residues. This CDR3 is CASSYPGQADYGYTF. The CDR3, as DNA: TGTGCCAGCAGTTATCCTGGACAGGCAGACTATGGCTACACCTTC.